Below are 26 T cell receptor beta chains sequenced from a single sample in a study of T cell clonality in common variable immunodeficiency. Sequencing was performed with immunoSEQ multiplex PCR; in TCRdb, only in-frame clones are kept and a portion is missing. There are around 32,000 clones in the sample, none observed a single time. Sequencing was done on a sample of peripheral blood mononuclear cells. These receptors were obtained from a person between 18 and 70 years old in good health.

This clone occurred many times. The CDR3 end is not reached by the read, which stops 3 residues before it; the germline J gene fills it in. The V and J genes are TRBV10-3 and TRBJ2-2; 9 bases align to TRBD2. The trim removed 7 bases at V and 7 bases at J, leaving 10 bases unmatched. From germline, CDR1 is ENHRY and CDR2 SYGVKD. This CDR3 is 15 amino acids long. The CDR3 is CAIKPSGISGGELFF. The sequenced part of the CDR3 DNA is TGTGCCATCAAGCCTAGCGGGATATCTGGCGGGGAG.

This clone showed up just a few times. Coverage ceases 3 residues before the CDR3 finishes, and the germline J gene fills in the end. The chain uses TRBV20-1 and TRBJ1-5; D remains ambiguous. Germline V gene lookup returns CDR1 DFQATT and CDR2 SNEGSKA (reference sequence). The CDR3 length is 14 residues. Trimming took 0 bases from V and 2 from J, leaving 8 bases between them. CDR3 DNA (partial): TGCAGTGCTAGAGATCTTCCAGGCAATCAGCCC. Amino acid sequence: CSARDLPGNQP. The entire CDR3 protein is CSARDLPGNQPQHF.

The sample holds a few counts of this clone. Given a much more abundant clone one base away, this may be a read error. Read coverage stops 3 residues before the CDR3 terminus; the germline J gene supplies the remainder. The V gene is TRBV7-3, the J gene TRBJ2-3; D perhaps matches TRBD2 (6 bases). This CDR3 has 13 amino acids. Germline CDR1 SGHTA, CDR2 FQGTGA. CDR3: CASSSHPGETQYF. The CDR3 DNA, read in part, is TGTGCCAGCAGCTCCCACCCGGGGGAGACG.

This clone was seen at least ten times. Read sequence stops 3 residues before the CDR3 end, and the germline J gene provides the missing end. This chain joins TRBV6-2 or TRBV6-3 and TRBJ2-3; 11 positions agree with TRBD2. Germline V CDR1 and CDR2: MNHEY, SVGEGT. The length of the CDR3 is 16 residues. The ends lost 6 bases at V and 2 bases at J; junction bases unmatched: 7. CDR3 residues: CASRIGLAGPTDTQYF. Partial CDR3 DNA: TGTGCCAGCAGGATCGGACTAGCGGGCCCCACAGATACG.

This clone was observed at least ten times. The CDR3 sequence: CASSPGAGLSYEQYF. CDR3 DNA, as far as it was read: TGCGCCAGCAGCCCTGGAGCGGGACTTTCCTACGAG. The chain combines TRBV5-1 with TRBJ2-7; 7 bases are a match to TRBD2. The CDR3 end is not reached by the read, which stops 3 residues before it; the germline J gene fills it in. Germline V gene sequence: CDR1 SGHRS, CDR2 YFSETQ. There are 15 residues in the CDR3. After removal of 4 bases from V and 1 base from J, the junction contained 8 bases not matched to a gene.

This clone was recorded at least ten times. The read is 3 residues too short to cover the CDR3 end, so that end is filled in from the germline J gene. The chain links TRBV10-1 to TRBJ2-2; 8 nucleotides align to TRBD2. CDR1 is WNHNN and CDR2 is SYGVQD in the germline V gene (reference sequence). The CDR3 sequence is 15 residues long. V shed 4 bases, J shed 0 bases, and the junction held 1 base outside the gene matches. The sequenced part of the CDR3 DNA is TGCGCCAGCAGTGGTAGCGGGACGAACACCGGGGAG. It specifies CASSGSGTNTGE. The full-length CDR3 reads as CASSGSGTNTGELFF.

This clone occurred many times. Incomplete CDR3 DNA: TGTGCCAGCAGCCAGAAGCGTTACCCAATCTACGAG. It is translated as CASSQKRYPIYE. The complete CDR3 protein is CASSQKRYPIYEQYF. The chain links TRBV3-1 (or the pseudogene TRBV3-2) to TRBJ2-7; D remains ambiguous. Sequencing ends 3 residues short of the CDR3 end; the germline J gene provides the rest. With 3 bases removed from V and 3 bases from J, the gap between germline ends came to 15 bases. Germline CDR1 is LGHDT and CDR2 is YNNKEL (reference sequence). The CDR3 has 15 amino acids.

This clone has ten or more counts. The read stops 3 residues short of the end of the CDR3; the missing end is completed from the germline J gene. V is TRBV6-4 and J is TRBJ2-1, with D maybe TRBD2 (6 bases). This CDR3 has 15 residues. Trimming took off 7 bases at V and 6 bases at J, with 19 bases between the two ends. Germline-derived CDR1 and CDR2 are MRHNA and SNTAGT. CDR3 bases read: TGTGCCAGCAAGGTGAGACTAGGTCTATTCAATGAG. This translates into CASKVRLGLFNE. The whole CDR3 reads CASKVRLGLFNEQFF.

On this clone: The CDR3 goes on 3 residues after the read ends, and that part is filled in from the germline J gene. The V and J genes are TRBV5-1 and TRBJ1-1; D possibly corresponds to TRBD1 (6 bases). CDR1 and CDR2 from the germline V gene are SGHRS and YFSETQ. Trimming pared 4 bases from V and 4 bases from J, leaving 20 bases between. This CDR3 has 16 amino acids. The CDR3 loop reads CASSPRGGAGVTEAFF. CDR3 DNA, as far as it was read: TGCGCCAGCAGCCCCCGGGGGGGCGCGGGTGTCACTGAA.

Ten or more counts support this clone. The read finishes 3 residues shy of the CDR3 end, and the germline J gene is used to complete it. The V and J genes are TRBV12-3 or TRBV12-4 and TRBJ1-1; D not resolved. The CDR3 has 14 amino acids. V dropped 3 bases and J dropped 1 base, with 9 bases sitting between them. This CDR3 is CASSFQEGNTEAFF. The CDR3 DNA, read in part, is TGTGCCAGCAGTTTTCAGGAAGGGAACACTGAA.

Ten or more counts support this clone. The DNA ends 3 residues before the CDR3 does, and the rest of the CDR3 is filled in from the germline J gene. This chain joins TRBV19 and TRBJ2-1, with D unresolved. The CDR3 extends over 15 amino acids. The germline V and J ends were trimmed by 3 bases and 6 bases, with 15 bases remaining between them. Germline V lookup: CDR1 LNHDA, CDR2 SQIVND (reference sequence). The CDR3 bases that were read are TGTGCCAGTAGTATGGGCAGTAACTTCGCCAATGAG. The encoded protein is CASSMGSNFANE. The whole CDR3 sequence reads CASSMGSNFANEQFF. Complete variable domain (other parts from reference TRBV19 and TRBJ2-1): DGGITQSPKYLFRKEGQNVTLSCEQNLNHDAMYWYRQDPGQGLRLIYYSQIVNDFQKGDIAEGYSVSREKKESFPLTVTSAQKNPTAFYLCASSMGSNFANEQFFGPGTRLTVL.

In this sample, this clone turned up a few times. The DNA read from the CDR3 is TGTGCCAGCAGTGATACGCGCGGGGTAGGCGAGACC. This gives the protein CASSDTRGVGET. The full CDR3 sequence reads CASSDTRGVGETQYF. This rearrangement joins TRBV2 to TRBJ2-5, with D maybe TRBD2 (6 bases). From the germline J gene comes the end of the CDR3, since the read stops 3 residues before it. Trimming shortened V by 3 bases and J by 5 bases, and 16 bases separated the two germline ends. CDR3 length equals 15 residues. The germline V gene has CDR1 SNHLY and CDR2 FYNNEI.

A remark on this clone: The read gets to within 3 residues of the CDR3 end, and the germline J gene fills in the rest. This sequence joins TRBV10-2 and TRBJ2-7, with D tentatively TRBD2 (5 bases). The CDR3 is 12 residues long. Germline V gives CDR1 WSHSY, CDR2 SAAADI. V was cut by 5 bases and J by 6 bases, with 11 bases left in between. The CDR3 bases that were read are TGCGCCAGCAGTCTAGCCGTGAGCGAG. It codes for CASSLAVSE. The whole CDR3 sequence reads CASSLAVSEQYF.

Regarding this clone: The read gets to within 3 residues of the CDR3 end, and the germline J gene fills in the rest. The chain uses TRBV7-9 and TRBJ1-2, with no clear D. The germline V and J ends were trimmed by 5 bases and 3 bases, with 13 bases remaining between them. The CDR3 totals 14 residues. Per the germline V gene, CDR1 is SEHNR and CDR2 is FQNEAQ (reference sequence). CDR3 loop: CASSPQRLDYGYTF. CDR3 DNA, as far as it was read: TGTGCCAGCAGCCCCCAGAGACTTGACTATGGC.

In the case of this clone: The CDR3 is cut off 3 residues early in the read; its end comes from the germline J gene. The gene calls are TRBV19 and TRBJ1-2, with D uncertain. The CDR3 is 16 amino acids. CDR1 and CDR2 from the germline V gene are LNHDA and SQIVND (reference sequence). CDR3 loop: CASSIFRGSGNDDYTF. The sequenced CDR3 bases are TGTGCCAGTAGTATTTTCCGCGGGAGCGGGAACGATGAC.

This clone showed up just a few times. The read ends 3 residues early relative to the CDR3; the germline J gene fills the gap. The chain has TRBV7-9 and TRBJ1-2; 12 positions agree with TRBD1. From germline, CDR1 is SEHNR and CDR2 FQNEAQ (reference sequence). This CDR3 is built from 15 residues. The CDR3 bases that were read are TGTGCCAGCAGCTTGCCGGGACAGGGGGCGGGGGGC. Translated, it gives CASSLPGQGAGG. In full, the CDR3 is CASSLPGQGAGGYTF.

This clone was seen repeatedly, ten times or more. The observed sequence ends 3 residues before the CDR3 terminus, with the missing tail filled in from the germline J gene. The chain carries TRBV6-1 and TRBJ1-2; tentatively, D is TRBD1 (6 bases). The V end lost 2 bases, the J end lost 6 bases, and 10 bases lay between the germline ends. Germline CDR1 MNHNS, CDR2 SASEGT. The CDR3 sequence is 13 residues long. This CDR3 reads CASSEQGKNGYTF. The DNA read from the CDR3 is TGTGCCAGCAGTGAACAGGGGAAGAATGGC.

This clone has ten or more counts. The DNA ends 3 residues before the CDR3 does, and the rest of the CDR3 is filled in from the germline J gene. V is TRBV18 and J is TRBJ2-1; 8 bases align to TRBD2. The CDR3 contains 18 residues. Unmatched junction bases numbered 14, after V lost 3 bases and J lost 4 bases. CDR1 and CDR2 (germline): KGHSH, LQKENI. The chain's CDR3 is CASSPQGRQAGGYNEQFF. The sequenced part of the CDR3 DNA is TGTGCCAGCTCACCCCAGGGCCGACAGGCGGGAGGTTACAATGAG.

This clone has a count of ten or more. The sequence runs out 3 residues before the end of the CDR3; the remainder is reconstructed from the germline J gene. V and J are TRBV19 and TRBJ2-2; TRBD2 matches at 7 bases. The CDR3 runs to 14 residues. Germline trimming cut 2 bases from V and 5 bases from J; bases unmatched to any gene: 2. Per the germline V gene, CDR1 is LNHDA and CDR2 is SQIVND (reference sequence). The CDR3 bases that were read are TGTGCCAGTAGTATACCAGCGGGGACCGGGGAG. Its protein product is CASSIPAGTGE. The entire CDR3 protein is CASSIPAGTGELFF.

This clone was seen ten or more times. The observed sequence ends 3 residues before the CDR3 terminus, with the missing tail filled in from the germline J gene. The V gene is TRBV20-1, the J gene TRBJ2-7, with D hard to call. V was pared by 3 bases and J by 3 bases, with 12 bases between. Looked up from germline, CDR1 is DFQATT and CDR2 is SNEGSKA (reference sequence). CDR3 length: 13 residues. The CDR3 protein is CSASSGTVYEQYF. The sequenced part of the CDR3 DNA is TGCAGTGCTAGTTCGGGTACCGTCTACGAG.

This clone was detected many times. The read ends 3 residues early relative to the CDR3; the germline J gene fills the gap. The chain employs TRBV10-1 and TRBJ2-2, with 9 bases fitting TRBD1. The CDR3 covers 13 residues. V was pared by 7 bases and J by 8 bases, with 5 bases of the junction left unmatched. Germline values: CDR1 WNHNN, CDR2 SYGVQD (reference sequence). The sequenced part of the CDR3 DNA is TGCGCCAGCACCCGGGACAGGGTAGGGGAG. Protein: CASTRDRVGE. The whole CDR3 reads CASTRDRVGELFF.

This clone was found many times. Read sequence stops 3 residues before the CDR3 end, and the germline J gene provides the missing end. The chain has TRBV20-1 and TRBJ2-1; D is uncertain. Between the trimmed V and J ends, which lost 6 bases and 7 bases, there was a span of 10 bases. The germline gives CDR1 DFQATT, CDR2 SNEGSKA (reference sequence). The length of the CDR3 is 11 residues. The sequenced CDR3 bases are TGCAGTGCCCTTAGTCAAAATGAG. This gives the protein CSALSQNE. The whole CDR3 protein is CSALSQNEQFF.

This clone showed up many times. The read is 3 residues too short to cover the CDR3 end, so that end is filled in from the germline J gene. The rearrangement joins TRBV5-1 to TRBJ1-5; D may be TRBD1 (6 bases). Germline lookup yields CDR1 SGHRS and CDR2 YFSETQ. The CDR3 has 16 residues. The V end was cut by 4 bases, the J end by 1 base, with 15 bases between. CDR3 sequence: CASSPGGQGSNQPQHF. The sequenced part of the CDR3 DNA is TGCGCCAGCAGCCCCGGCGGGCAGGGGAGCAATCAGCCC.

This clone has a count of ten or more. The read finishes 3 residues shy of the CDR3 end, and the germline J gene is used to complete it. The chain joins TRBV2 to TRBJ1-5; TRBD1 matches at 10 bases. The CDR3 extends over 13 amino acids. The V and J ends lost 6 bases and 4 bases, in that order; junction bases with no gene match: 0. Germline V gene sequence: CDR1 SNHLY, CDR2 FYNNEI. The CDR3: CASRDRGNQPQHF. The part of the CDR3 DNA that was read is TGTGCCAGCAGGGACAGGGGGAATCAGCCC.

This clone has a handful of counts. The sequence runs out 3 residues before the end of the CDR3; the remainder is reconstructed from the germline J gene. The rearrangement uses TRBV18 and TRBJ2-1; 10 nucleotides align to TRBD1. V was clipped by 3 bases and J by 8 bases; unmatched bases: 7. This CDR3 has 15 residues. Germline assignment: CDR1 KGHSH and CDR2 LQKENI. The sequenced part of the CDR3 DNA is TGTGCCAGCTCACCCGGGACAGGGGAAGGCGATGAG. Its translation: CASSPGTGEGDE. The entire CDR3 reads CASSPGTGEGDEQFF. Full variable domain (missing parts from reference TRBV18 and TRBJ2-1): NAGVMQNPRHLVRRRGQEARLRCSPMKGHSHVYWYRQLPEEGLKFMVYLQKENIIDESGMPKERFSAEFPKEGPSILRIQQVVRGDSAAYFCASSPGTGEGDEQFFGPGTRLTVL.

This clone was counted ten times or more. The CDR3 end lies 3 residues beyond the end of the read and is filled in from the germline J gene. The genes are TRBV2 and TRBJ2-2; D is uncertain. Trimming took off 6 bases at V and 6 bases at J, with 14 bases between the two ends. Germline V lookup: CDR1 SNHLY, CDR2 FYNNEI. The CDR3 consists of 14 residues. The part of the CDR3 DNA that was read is TGTGCCAGCAGCAGTCCCCCCGTCCCCGGGGAG. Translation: CASSSPPVPGE. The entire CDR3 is CASSSPPVPGELFF.